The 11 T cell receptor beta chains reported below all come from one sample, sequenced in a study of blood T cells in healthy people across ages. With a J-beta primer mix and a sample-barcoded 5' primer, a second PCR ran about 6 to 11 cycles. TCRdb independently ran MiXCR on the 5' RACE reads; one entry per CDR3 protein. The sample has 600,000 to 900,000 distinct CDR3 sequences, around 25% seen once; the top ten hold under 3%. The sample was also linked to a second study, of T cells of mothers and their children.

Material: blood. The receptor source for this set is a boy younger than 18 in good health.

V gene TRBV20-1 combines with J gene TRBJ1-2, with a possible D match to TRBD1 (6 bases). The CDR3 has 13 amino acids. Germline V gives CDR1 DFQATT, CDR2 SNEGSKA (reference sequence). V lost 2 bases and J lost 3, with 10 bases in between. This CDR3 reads CSARLQGYYGYTF. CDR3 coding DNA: TGCAGTGCTAGATTACAGGGATACTATGGCTACACCTTC.

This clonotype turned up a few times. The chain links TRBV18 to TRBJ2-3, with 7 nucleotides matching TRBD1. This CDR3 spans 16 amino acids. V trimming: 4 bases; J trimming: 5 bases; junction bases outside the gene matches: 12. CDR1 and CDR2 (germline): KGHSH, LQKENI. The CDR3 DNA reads TGTGCCAGCTCACTCACAGGGGACGGCTTATTAGATACGCAGTATTTT. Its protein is CASSLTGDGLLDTQYF. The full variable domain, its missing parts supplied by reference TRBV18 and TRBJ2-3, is NAGVMQNPRHLVRRRGQEARLRCSPMKGHSHVYWYRQLPEEGLKFMVYLQKENIIDESGMPKERFSAEFPKEGPSILRIQQVVRGDSAAYFCASSLTGDGLLDTQYFGPGTRLTVL.

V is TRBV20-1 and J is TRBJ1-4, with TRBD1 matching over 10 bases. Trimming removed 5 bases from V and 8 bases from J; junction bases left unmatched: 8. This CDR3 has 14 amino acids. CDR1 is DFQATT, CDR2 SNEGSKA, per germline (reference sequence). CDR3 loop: CSAPTGTGAEKLFF. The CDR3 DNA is TGCAGTGCTCCCACCGGGACAGGGGCCGAAAAACTGTTTTTT.

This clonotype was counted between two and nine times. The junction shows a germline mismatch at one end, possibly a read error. CDR3 nucleotides: TGTGCCAGCAGCTCCACTACTCAAGAGACCCAGTACTTC. It codes for CASSSTTQETQYF. V and J are TRBV5-1 and TRBJ2-5, with D unclear. Germline-derived CDR1 and CDR2 are SGHRS and YFSETQ. The CDR3 loop spans 13 amino acids. The full variable domain, with the rest looked up from reference TRBV5-1 and TRBJ2-5, is KAGVTQTPRYLIKTRGQQVTLSCSPISGHRSVSWYQQTPGQGLQFLFEYFSETQRNKGNFPGRFSGRQFSNSRSEMNVSTLELGDSALYLCASSSTTQETQYFGPGTRLLVL.

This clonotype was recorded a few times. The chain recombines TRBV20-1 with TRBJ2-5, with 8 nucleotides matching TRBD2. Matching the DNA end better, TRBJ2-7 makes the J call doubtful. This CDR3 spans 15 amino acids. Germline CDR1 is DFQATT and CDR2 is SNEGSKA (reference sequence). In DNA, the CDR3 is TGCAGTGCCGTAGGGGGACTAGAGGGTTACTACGAGCAGTACTTC. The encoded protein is CSAVGGLEGYYEQYF.

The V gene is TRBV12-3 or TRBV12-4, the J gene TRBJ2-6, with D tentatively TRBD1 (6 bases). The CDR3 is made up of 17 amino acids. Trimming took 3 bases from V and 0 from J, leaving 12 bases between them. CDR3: CASSFGQGRSGANVLTF. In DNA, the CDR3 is TGTGCCAGCAGTTTTGGGCAGGGGCGCTCTGGGGCCAACGTCCTGACTTTC.

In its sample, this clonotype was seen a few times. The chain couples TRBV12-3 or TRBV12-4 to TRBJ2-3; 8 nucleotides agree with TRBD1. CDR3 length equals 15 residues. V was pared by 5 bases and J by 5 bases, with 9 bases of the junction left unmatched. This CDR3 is CASSPGQGAGDTQYF. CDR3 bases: TGTGCCAGCAGTCCCGGACAGGGAGCGGGAGATACGCAGTATTTT.

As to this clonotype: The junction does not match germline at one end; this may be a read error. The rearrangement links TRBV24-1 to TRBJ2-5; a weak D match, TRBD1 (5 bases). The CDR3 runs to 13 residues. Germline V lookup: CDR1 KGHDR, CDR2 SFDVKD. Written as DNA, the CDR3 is TGTGCCACCAGTGACCAGGGAAAAGAGACCCAGTACTTT. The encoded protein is CATSDQGKETQYF.

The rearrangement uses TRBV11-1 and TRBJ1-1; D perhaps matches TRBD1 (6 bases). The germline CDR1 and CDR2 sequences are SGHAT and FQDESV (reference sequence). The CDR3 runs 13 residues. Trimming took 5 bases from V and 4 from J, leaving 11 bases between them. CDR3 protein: CASSQDRTTEAFF. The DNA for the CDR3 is TGTGCCAGCAGCCAAGACAGGACCACTGAAGCTTTCTTT. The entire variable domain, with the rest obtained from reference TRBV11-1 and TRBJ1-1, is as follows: EAEVAQSPRYKITEKSQAVAFWCDPISGHATLYWYRQILGQGPELLVQFQDESVVDDSQLPKDRFSAERLKGVDSTLKIQPAELGDSAMYLCASSQDRTTEAFFGQGTRLTVV.

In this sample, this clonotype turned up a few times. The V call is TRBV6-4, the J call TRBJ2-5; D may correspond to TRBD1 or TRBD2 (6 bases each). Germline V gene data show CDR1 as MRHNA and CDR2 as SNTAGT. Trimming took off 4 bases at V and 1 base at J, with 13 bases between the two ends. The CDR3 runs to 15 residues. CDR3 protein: CASSVSGGPQETQYF. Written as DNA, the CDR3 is TGTGCCAGCAGTGTATCCGGGGGCCCCCAAGAGACCCAGTACTTC.

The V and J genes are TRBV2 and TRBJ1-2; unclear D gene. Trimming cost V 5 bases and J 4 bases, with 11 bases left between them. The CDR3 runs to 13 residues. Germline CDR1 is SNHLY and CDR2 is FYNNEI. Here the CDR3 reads CASSITESYGYTF. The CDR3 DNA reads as TGTGCCAGCAGTATAACAGAGAGCTATGGCTACACCTTC.